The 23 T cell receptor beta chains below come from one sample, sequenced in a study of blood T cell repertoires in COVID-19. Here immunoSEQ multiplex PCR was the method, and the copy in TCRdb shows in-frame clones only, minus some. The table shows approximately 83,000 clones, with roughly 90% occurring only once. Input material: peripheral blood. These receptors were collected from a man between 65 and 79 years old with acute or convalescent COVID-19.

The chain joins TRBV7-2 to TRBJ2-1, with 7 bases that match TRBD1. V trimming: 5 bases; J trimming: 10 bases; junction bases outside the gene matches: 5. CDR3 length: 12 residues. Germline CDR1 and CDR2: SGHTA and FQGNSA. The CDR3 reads CASSDRVGEQFF. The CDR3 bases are TGTGCCAGCAGCGACAGGGTTGGAGAGCAGTTCTTC. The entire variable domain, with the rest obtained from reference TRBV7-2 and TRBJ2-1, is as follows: GAGVSQSPSNKVTEKGKDVELRCDPISGHTALYWYRQSLGQGLEFLIYFQGNSAPDKSGLPSDRFSAERTGGSVSTLTIQRTQQEDSAVYLCASSDRVGEQFFGPGTRLTVL.

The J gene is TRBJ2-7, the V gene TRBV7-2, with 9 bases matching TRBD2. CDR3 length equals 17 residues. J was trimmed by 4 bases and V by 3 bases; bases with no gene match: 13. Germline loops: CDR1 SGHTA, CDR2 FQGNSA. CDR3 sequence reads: CASSLGASGTYRYEQYF. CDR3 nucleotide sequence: TGTGCCAGCAGCTTGGGGGCTAGCGGGACGTACCGATACGAGCAGTACTTC. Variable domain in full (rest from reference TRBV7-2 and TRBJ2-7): GAGVSQSPSNKVTEKGKDVELRCDPISGHTALYWYRQSLGQGLEFLIYFQGNSAPDKSGLPSDRFSAERTGGSVSTLTIQRTQQEDSAVYLCASSLGASGTYRYEQYFGPGTRLTVT.

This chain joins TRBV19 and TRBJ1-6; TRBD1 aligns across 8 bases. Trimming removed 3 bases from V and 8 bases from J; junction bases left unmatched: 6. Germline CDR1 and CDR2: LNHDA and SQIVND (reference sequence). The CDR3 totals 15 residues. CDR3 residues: CASSMDRALYSPLHF. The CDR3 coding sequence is TGTGCCAGTAGTATGGACAGGGCTCTTTATTCACCCCTCCACTTT.

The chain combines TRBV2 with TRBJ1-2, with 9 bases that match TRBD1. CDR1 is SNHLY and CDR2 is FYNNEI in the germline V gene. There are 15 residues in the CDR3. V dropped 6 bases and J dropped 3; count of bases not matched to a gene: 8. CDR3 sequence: CASSRGQGLYYGYTF. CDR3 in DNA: TGTGCCAGCAGCCGAGGACAGGGGCTCTACTATGGCTACACCTTC.

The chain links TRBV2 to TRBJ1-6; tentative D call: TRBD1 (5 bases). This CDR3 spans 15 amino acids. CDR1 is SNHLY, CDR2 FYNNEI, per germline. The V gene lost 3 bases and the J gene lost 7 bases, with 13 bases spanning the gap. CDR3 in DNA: TGTGCCAGCAGTGAGGACATCCGGATGAATTCACCCCTCCACTTT. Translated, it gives CASSEDIRMNSPLHF.

CDR3 DNA: TGCGCCAGCAGCCTTAACCCGGTTCAGCAGTTCTTC. It translates to CASSLNPVQQFF. The chain uses TRBV5-1 and TRBJ2-1; D call uncertain. The germline V gene encodes CDR1 SGHRS and CDR2 YFSETQ. Trimming removed 4 bases from V and 11 bases from J, with 13 bases in between. This CDR3 spans 12 amino acids.

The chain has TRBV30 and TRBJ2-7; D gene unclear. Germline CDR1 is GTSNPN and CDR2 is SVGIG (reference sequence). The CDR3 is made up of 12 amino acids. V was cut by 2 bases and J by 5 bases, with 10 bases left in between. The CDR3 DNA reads TGTGCCTGGAGTATACACCCCCACGAGCAGTACTTC. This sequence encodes CAWSIHPHEQYF.

The CDR3 coding sequence is TGTGCCAGCAGCTTCGGACAGGGGGGGGTCGGCGAGCAGTACTTC. It specifies CASSFGQGGVGEQYF. This chain links TRBV5-4 with TRBJ2-7, with 10 bases identical to TRBD1. The CDR3 contains 15 residues. The J segment lost 6 bases and the V segment lost 2 bases, leaving 8 bases of the junction unmatched. In germline, CDR1 is SGHNT, CDR2 YYREEE (reference sequence).

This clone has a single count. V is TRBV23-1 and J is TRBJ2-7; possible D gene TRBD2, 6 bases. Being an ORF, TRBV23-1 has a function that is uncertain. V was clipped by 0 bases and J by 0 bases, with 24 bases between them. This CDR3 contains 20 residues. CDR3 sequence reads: CASSQSSVFAGPRNSYEQYF. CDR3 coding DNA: TGCGCCAGCAGTCAATCGTCGGTATTTGCGGGGCCGAGAAACTCCTACGAGCAGTACTTC.

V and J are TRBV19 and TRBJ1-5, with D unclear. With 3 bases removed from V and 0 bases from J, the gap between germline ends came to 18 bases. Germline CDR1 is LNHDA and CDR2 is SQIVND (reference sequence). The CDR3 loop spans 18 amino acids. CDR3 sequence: CASSMRPTPAYSNQPQHF. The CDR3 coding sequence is TGTGCCAGTAGTATGCGGCCGACTCCCGCTTATAGCAATCAGCCCCAGCATTTT.

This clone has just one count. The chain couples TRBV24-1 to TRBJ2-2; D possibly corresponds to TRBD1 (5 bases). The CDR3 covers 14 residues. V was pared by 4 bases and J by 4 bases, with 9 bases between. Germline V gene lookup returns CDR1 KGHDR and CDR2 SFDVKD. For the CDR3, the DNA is TGTGCCACCAGTGACCCTAGGGGCACCGGGGAGCTGTTTTTT. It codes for CATSDPRGTGELFF.

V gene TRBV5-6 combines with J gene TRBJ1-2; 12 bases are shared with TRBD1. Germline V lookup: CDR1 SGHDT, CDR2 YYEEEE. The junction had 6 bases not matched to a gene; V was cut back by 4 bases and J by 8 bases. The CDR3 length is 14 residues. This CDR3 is CASSGTGGARGYTF. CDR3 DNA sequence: TGTGCCAGCAGCGGGACAGGGGGCGCGAGAGGCTACACCTTC.

The CDR3 coding sequence is TGTGCAAGTCGCTTAGCGCCTCGGGACAGTCAGATAATGAACACTGAAGCTTTCTTT. The encoded protein is CASRLAPRDSQIMNTEAFF. The chain couples TRBV12-2 to TRBJ1-1; TRBD1 is taken as the D call from the table, unchecked against the DNA. TRBV12-2 is termed a pseudogene. This CDR3 has 19 residues.

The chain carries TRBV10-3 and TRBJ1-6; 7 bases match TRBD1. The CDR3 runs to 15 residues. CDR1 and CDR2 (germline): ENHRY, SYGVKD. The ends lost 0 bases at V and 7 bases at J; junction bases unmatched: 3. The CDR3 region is CAISESTGLNSPLHF. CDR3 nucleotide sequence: TGTGCCATCAGTGAGTCGACAGGGCTCAATTCACCCCTCCACTTT.

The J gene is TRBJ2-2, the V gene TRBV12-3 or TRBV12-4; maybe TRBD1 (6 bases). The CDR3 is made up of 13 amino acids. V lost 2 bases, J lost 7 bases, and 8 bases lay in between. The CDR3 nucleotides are TGTGCCAGCAGTTTACAGGGGAACGGGGAGCTGTTTTTT. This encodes CASSLQGNGELFF.

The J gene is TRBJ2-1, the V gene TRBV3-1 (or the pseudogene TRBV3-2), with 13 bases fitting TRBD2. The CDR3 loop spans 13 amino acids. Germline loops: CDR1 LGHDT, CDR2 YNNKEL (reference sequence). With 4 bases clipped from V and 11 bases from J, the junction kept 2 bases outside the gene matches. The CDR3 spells CASSPGTSGKQFF. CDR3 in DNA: TGTGCCAGCAGCCCCGGGACTAGCGGGAAGCAGTTCTTC.

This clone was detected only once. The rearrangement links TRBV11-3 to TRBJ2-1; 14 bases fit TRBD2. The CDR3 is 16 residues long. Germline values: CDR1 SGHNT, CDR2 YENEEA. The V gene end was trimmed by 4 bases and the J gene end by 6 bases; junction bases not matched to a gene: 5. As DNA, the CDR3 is TGTGCCAGCAGCTCTTCGACTAGCGGGGGGGCCAATGAGCAGTTCTTC. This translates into CASSSSTSGGANEQFF.

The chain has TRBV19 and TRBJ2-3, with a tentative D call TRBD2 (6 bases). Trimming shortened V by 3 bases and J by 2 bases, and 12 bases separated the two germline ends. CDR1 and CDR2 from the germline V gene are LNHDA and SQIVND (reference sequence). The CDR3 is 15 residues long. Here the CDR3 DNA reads TGTGCCAGTAGTATCGGGGGTAGTCACACAGATACGCAGTATTTT. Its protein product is CASSIGGSHTDTQYF.

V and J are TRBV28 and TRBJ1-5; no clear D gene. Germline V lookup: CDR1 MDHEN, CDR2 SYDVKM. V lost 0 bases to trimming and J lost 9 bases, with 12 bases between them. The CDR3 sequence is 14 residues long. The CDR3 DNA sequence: TGTGCCAGCAGTTTATGGGCCGGAGGTCGGCCCCAGCATTTT. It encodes CASSLWAGGRPQHF.

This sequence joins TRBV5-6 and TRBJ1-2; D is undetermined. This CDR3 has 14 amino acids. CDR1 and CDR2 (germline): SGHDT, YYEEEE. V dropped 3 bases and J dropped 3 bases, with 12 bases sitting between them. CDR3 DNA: TGTGCCAGCAGCTCCCCTGCGGTCCACTATGGCTACACCTTC. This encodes CASSSPAVHYGYTF.

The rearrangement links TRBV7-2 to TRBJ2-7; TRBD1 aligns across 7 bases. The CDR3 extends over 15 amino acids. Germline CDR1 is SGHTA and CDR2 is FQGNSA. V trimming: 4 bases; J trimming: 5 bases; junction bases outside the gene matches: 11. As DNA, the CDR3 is TGTGCCAGCAGCTCCAGACAGGGCGATAAGGACGAGCAGTACTTC. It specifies CASSSRQGDKDEQYF.

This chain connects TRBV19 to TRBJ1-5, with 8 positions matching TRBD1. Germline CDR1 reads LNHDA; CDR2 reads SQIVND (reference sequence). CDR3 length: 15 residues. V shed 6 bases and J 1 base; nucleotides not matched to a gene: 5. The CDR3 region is CASRPHRGSNQPQHF. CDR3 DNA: TGTGCCAGTAGGCCCCACAGGGGGAGCAATCAGCCCCAGCATTTT.

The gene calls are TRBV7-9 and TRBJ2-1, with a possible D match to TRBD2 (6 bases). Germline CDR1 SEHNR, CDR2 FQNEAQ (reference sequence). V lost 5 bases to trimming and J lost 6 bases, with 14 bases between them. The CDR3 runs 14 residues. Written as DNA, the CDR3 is TGTGCCAGCAGCGAAGACCTAGCGAGCAATGAGCAGTTCTTC. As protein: CASSEDLASNEQFF. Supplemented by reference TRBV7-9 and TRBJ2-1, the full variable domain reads DTGVSQNPRHKITKRGQNVTFRCDPISEHNRLYWYRQTLGQGPEFLTYFQNEAQLEKSRLLSDRFSAERPKGSFSTLEIQRTEQGDSAMYLCASSEDLASNEQFFGPGTRLTVL.